The 12 T cell receptor beta chains given below trace back to one sample, sequenced in a study of blood T cell repertoires in COVID-19. This table comes from immunoSEQ multiplex PCR, and its TCRdb copy is limited to in-frame clones, with some not included. The profile shows under 300,000 clones, around 79% of them singletons. Sequencing was done on a sample of peripheral blood. The receptors stem from a woman of 80 years or more with acute or convalescent COVID-19.

The CDR3 DNA sequence: TGTGCCAGCTCACCAGTGGCAGGGGGCGCCGACTATGGCTACACCTTC. This gives the protein CASSPVAGGADYGYTF. The chain combines TRBV18 with TRBJ1-2; 8 nucleotides match TRBD1. The CDR3 contains 16 residues. Germline CDR1 KGHSH, CDR2 LQKENI. With V trimmed by 2 bases and J by 3 bases, 8 bases remained unmatched.

The gene calls are TRBV5-1 and TRBJ1-5; 8 bases map to TRBD1. V lost 4 bases and J lost 6; bases outside the gene matches: 9. CDR1 and CDR2 from the germline V gene are SGHRS and YFSETQ. There are 15 residues in the CDR3. The CDR3 protein is CASSPGTGMFQPQHF. The DNA for the CDR3 is TGCGCCAGCAGCCCCGGGACAGGTATGTTTCAGCCCCAGCATTTT.

The chain recombines TRBV7-7 with TRBJ2-1, with a tentative D call TRBD1 (6 bases). The V gene's germline CDR1 is SSHAT and CDR2 FNYEAQ (reference sequence). Trimming took 5 bases from V and 5 from J, leaving 13 bases between them. The length of the CDR3 is 14 residues. CDR3 bases: TGTGCCAGCAGCCCGACGGACAGCAACAATGAGCAGTTCTTC. Protein product: CASSPTDSNNEQFF.

This clone was counted a few times. The rearrangement joins TRBV10-3 to TRBJ2-2; 7 bases align to TRBD2. V was clipped by 4 bases and J by 4 bases; unmatched bases: 6. The CDR3 length is 15 residues. Germline CDR1 reads ENHRY; CDR2 reads SYGVKD. CDR3 amino acids: CAISAAGSGTGELFF. The CDR3 DNA reads TGTGCCATCAGTGCAGCGGGATCGGGCACCGGGGAGCTGTTTTTT.

The V call is TRBV7-2, the J call TRBJ2-3, with TRBD1 matching over 8 bases. Germline V lookup: CDR1 SGHTA, CDR2 FQGNSA. With 2 bases clipped from V and 1 base from J, the junction kept 8 bases outside the gene matches. This CDR3 spans 17 amino acids. This CDR3 is CASSLRVRGLGTDTQYF. As DNA, the CDR3 is TGTGCCAGCAGCTTAAGAGTCAGGGGGCTTGGCACAGATACGCAGTATTTT. The full variable domain, in which reference TRBV7-2 and TRBJ2-3 provide the parts outside the CDR3, is GAGVSQSPSNKVTEKGKDVELRCDPISGHTALYWYRQSLGQGLEFLIYFQGNSAPDKSGLPSDRFSAERTGGSVSTLTIQRTQQEDSAVYLCASSLRVRGLGTDTQYFGPGTRLTVL.

The chain is built from TRBV3-1 (or the pseudogene TRBV3-2) and TRBJ2-5, with 9 nucleotides matching TRBD1. V was pared by 3 bases and J by 4 bases, with 3 bases of the junction left unmatched. Germline assignment: CDR1 LGHDT and CDR2 YNNKEL (reference sequence). The CDR3 length is 14 residues. The CDR3 nucleotides read TGTGCCAGCAGCCATTCGGGACAGGGAGAGACCCAGTACTTC. Protein: CASSHSGQGETQYF.

The genes are TRBV30 and TRBJ1-3, with D possibly matching TRBD1 (5 bases). The CDR3 spans 15 residues. Trimming cost V 2 bases and J 0 bases, with 11 bases left between them. Per the germline V gene, CDR1 is GTSNPN and CDR2 is SVGIG (reference sequence). The CDR3 nucleotides are TGTGCCTGGAGTTCTGGACACCACTCTGGAAACACCATATATTTT. Translated: CAWSSGHHSGNTIYF.

The J gene is TRBJ2-1, the V gene TRBV18, with 11 bases lining up with TRBD2. Germline V gives CDR1 KGHSH, CDR2 LQKENI. The CDR3 spans 18 residues. The V and J ends lost 2 bases and 2 bases, in that order; junction bases with no gene match: 8. The CDR3 nucleotides are TGTGCCAGCTCACCAGGGACTAGCGGAACCTTAGCCTACAATGAGCAGTTCTTC. Translated: CASSPGTSGTLAYNEQFF.

This clone was counted a few times. The V call is TRBV25-1, the J call TRBJ1-1; TRBD1 agrees at 8 bases. The CDR3 is 13 residues long. CDR1 and CDR2 (germline): MGHDK, SYGVNS. Trimming removed 8 bases from V and 4 bases from J; junction bases left unmatched: 6. The CDR3: CASQGQGRTEAFF. CDR3 DNA sequence: TGTGCCAGCCAAGGACAGGGACGCACTGAAGCTTTCTTT.

This clone was seen a handful of times. In DNA form, the CDR3 reads TGCGCCAGCAGCCTCGGGTCAGCCTACGAGCAGTACTTC. It translates to CASSLGSAYEQYF. The chain uses TRBV5-1 and TRBJ2-7, with D unclear. The V end lost 4 bases, the J end lost 2 bases, and 10 bases lay between the germline ends. The germline V gene has CDR1 SGHRS and CDR2 YFSETQ. The CDR3 is 13 residues long.

J is TRBJ1-4 and V is TRBV27; D not resolved. The CDR3 runs 14 residues. With 0 bases removed from V and 4 bases from J, the gap between germline ends came to 6 bases. Germline CDR1 MNHEY, CDR2 SMNVEV (reference sequence). The CDR3 spells CASSLSGFNEKLFF. The CDR3, as DNA: TGTGCCAGCAGTTTATCCGGGTTTAATGAAAAACTGTTTTTT. Variable domain in full (rest from reference TRBV27 and TRBJ1-4): EAQVTQNPRYLITVTGKKLTVTCSQNMNHEYMSWYRQDPGLGLRQIYYSMNVEVTDKGDVPEGYKVSRKEKRNFPLILESPSPNQTSLYFCASSLSGFNEKLFFGSGTQLSVL.

Concerning this clone: Other DNA sequences in the same sample also yield this CDR3. The rearrangement joins TRBV5-1 to TRBJ2-5, with TRBD2 as a possible D gene (6 bases). The V and J ends lost 0 bases and 5 bases respectively, with 11 bases between them. CDR3 size: 14 residues. Germline assignment: CDR1 SGHRS and CDR2 YFSETQ. In DNA, the CDR3 is TGCGCCAGCAGCTTGGGGGGACTTGGGGAGACCCAGTACTTC. It encodes CASSLGGLGETQYF.